The sequence of this TCR beta chain was determined in a study of blood T cell repertoires in COVID-19. J lost 3 bases, V lost 5 bases, and 1 base had no gene match. The CDR3 totals 12 residues. Authors' processing steps: Reference gene primers were amplified, and this amplification served to estimate nucleated cell counts. Assay used: immunoSEQ multiplex PCR; TCRdb lists only in-frame clones, some missing. The DNA gave D and trimming, while V, J and clone size come from that table. The sample yields roughly 350,000 clones, approximately 91% seen once. This TCR was recovered from a woman in her seventies with COVID-19, enrolled during active disease. Sequenced input: peripheral blood. The chain couples TRBV12-3 or TRBV12-4 to TRBJ2-7; 7 nucleotides align to TRBD1. The CDR3 loop reads CASSGQDYEQYF. CDR3 sequence (DNA): TGTGCCAGCAGTGGACAGGACTACGAGCAGTACTTC.